The 13 T cell receptor beta chains below were found in one sample sequenced in a study of CD8 T cells in Susac syndrome. The RNA, about 0.45 to 1 ug, was put through reverse transcription using random hexamers. From the immunoSEQ multiplex PCR reads, TCRdb called clonotypes with MiXCR, one entry per CDR3 protein. This table has some 450,000 distinct CDR3 sequences, more than 80% appearing once. The sample was CD8+ T cells from PBMCs. The receptors originated from a human donor with multiple sclerosis.

As DNA, the CDR3 is TGCGCCAGCAGCGCGGGGGTAGATACGCAGTATTTT. Its translation: CASSAGVDTQYF. The chain is built from TRBV5-1 and TRBJ2-3; 7 positions match TRBD2. V lost 4 bases to trimming and J lost 5 bases; unmatched junction nucleotides: 1. Germline-derived CDR1 and CDR2 are SGHRS and YFSETQ. The CDR3 contains 12 residues.

This clonotype came up a few times. The junction does not match germline at one end; this may be a read error. The V and J genes are TRBV4-1 and TRBJ2-3, with 8 bases aligning to TRBD1. Germline-derived CDR1 and CDR2 are MGHRA and YSYEKL. CDR3 size: 14 residues. In DNA, the CDR3 is TGTGCCAGCAGCCTGGACAGGGGCACAGATACGCAGTATTTT. This sequence encodes CASSLDRGTDTQYF.

The gene calls are TRBV27 and TRBJ2-7; D not certain. The CDR3 has 15 amino acids. The germline V gene has CDR1 MNHEY and CDR2 SMNVEV (reference sequence). V was shortened by 3 bases and J by 3 bases, with 15 bases between the two germline ends. CDR3 residues: CASSFSEGGLYEQYF. Written as DNA, the CDR3 is TGTGCCAGCAGTTTCTCCGAAGGCGGCCTCTACGAGCAGTACTTC.

The rearrangement links TRBV10-3 to TRBJ2-7; no reliable D call. V dropped 4 bases and J dropped 1 base, with 11 bases sitting between them. The CDR3 covers 14 residues. The germline V gene has CDR1 ENHRY and CDR2 SYGVKD. CDR3 protein: CAISAAWGSYEQYF. The CDR3 DNA reads as TGTGCCATCAGTGCGGCTTGGGGATCCTACGAGCAGTACTTC.

CDR3 residues: CASSQTGTGPSVYEQYF. DNA of the CDR3: TGTGCCAGCAGCCAAACCGGGACAGGCCCTTCCGTCTACGAGCAGTACTTC. V usage is TRBV14 and J usage is TRBJ2-7; TRBD1 matches at 8 bases. V was clipped by 2 bases and J by 3 bases; unmatched bases: 12. This CDR3 has 17 amino acids. CDR1 is SGHDN, CDR2 FVKESK, per germline.

The chain links TRBV20-1 to TRBJ1-4; D perhaps matches TRBD1 (5 bases). Trimming shortened V by 0 bases and J by 0 bases, and 14 bases separated the two germline ends. This CDR3 is 17 amino acids long. Germline values: CDR1 DFQATT, CDR2 SNEGSKA (reference sequence). CDR3 sequence reads: CSARDPTTAPTNEKLFF. The CDR3 DNA follows: TGCAGTGCTAGAGATCCCACGACAGCTCCAACTAATGAAAAACTGTTTTTT.

This chain links TRBV14 with TRBJ2-5; 8 nucleotides align to TRBD2. Germline CDR1 and CDR2: SGHDN and FVKESK. The ends lost 0 bases at V and 4 bases at J; junction bases unmatched: 10. The CDR3 is 17 residues long. The CDR3: CASSQDILAEGLETQYF. Here the CDR3 DNA reads TGTGCCAGCAGCCAAGATATACTAGCGGAAGGGTTAGAGACCCAGTACTTC.

In its sample, this clonotype was seen once. The rearrangement uses TRBV27 and TRBJ2-7, with D perhaps given as TRBD1 or TRBD2 (5 bases each). The CDR3 length is 13 residues. CDR1 MNHEY and CDR2 SMNVEV come from the germline V gene (reference sequence). V lost 4 bases and J 4 bases, leaving 11 bases between the germline ends. The CDR3 DNA is TGTGCCAGCAGTTACGGGACCCAGTACGAGCAGTACTTC. Amino acids: CASSYGTQYEQYF.

This sequence joins TRBV7-9 and TRBJ1-4; the D is unclear. The CDR3 extends over 16 amino acids. Looked up from germline, CDR1 is SEHNR and CDR2 is FQNEAQ (reference sequence). The V end lost 5 bases, the J end lost 0 bases, and 13 bases lay between the germline ends. CDR3 protein: CASSLTLFATNEKLFF. The CDR3 region has the DNA TGTGCCAGCAGCCTTACATTATTTGCAACTAATGAAAAACTGTTTTTT. Using reference TRBV7-9 and TRBJ1-4 for the parts outside the CDR3, the full variable domain is DTGVSQNPRHKITKRGQNVTFRCDPISEHNRLYWYRQTLGQGPEFLTYFQNEAQLEKSRLLSDRFSAERPKGSFSTLEIQRTEQGDSAMYLCASSLTLFATNEKLFFGSGTQLSVL.

The V gene is TRBV30, the J gene TRBJ2-4; D assignment may be TRBD1 or TRBD2 (6 bases each). V lost 1 base and J 0 bases, leaving 19 bases between the germline ends. This CDR3 spans 18 amino acids. Germline CDR1 reads GTSNPN; CDR2 reads SVGIG (reference sequence). CDR3 nucleotides: TGTGCCTGGAGTGGGGCTGGTAGGGGGGTACTAGCCAAAAACATTCAGTACTTC. This codes for CAWSGAGRGVLAKNIQYF.

In this sample, this clonotype turned up a few times. The CDR3 here is CASRPQDRIEKLFF. The CDR3 DNA reads as TGTGCCAGCAGGCCCCAGGACAGGATCGAAAAACTGTTTTTT. The chain links TRBV12-3 or TRBV12-4 to TRBJ1-4; 7 nucleotides align to TRBD1. The J segment lost 8 bases and the V segment lost 6 bases, leaving 9 bases of the junction unmatched. There are 14 residues in the CDR3.

This clonotype has a handful of counts. The chain uses TRBV7-9 and TRBJ2-7, with TRBD1 as a possible D gene (6 bases). This CDR3 is 14 amino acids long. CDR1 and CDR2 (germline): SEHNR, FQNEAQ (reference sequence). V lost 3 bases to trimming and J lost 3 bases, with 12 bases between them. CDR3 residues: CASSFRDTNYEQYF. The CDR3 DNA reads TGTGCCAGCAGCTTCCGGGACACAAACTACGAGCAGTACTTC.

The chain couples TRBV20-1 to TRBJ1-2, with 8 bases aligning to TRBD1. Germline trimming cut 5 bases from V and 3 bases from J; bases unmatched to any gene: 11. Germline V gene lookup returns CDR1 DFQATT and CDR2 SNEGSKA (reference sequence). The CDR3 runs 15 residues. For the CDR3, the DNA is TGCAGTGCTGGGTTGGGACAGGAGGCTTACTATGGCTACACCTTC. It codes for CSAGLGQEAYYGYTF.